A selection of T cell receptor beta chains follows, all from one sample in a study of cytomegalovirus exposure and HLA in healthy donors. The method was immunoSEQ multiplex PCR; TCRdb's version includes in-frame clones alone and lacks a portion of them. The data show around 210,000 clones, 70% to 80% seen once. Source material: PBMCs. The receptors come from a woman under 40 in good health and CMV-seronegative. Both conserved end residues are part of each CDR3. The D gene is left open where the match is weak. Only part of the rows carry a size: once, few, many, or a class if the clone is expanded.

V	D	size	J	DNA	CDR3
TRBV2	TRBD2	.	TRBJ2-2	TGTGCCAGCCGGGGGGGGGTCACGAACACCGGGGAGCTGTTTTTT	CASRGGVTNTGELFF
TRBV18	.	once	TRBJ1-3	TGTGCCAGCTCACCACCGGGACTTTACCGCGGAAACACCATATATTTT	CASSPPGLYRGNTIYF
TRBV4-2	.	.	TRBJ2-1	TGTGCCAGCAGCCAAGCAGGGGACAATGAGCAGTTCTTC	CASSQAGDNEQFF
TRBV6-1	TRBD2	.	TRBJ2-3	TGTGCCAGCAGTGAAGTTAGCGGGGGGACAGATACGCAGTATTTT	CASSEVSGGTDTQYF
TRBV6-5	TRBD1	.	TRBJ1-6	TGTGCCAGCAGTTACCGGGACAGTGATAATTCACCCCTCCACTTT	CASSYRDSDNSPLHF
TRBV4-2	TRBD1	once	TRBJ1-5	TGTGCCAGCAGCCAACGCACAGGGGCGACAAATCAGCCCCAGCATTTT	CASSQRTGATNQPQHF
TRBV11-2	TRBD1	.	TRBJ2-7	TGTGCCAGCAGCCTCCGACAGGGGCTCTACGAGCAGTACTTC	CASSLRQGLYEQYF
TRBV19	TRBD1	.	TRBJ2-5	TGTGCCAGTAGCCCCCACCTGGGACAGGGGGCGGAGACCCAGTACTTC	CASSPHLGQGAETQYF
TRBV27	TRBD1	.	TRBJ1-2	TGTGCCAGCAGTTTATCTCCGGGACAGGGTGGCGGCTACACCTTC	CASSLSPGQGGGYTF
TRBV11-1	TRBD1	few	TRBJ2-4	TGTGCCAGCAGTACAGGGGACGGAAACATTCAGTACTTC	CASSTGDGNIQYF
TRBV6-1	TRBD1	.	TRBJ2-7	TGTGCCAGCAGTCCTCATTGGACAGGGGACGAGCAGTACTTC	CASSPHWTGDEQYF
TRBV7-8	.	.	TRBJ2-7	TGTGCCAGCAGCCCAACCTACGAGCAGTACTTC	CASSPTYEQYF
TRBV4-1	.	few	TRBJ2-7	TGCGCCAGCAGCCATATAAACAGGGGAGGTTACGAGCAGTACTTC	CASSHINRGGYEQYF
TRBV6-6	TRBD1	.	TRBJ1-1	TGTGCCAGCAGTCGACAGGGGGCCATGAACACTGAAGCTTTCTTT	CASSRQGAMNTEAFF
TRBV18	TRBD1	.	TRBJ1-2	TGTGCCAGCTCACCACGATCTCGGGCAGGGGGAATGGCTAACTATGGCTACACCTTC	CASSPRSRAGGMANYGYTF
TRBV11-3	TRBD1	.	TRBJ2-5	TGTGCCAGCAGCTTGGGGGACAGGGGGACAGACCAAGAGACCCAGTACTTC	CASSLGDRGTDQETQYF
TRBV11-2	TRBD2	.	TRBJ2-7	TGTGCCAGCAGCCGGGACTACTACTCGCTCTACGAGCAGTACTTC	CASSRDYYSLYEQYF
TRBV27	TRBD2	.	TRBJ2-7	TGTGCCAGCAGCCCATCTGCGGGGGTGAGCTCCTACGAGCAGTACTTC	CASSPSAGVSSYEQYF
TRBV7-2	TRBD1	.	TRBJ2-5	TGTGCCAGCAGCTTATTGGAACAGGGGGGCCAAGAGACCCAGTACTTC	CASSLLEQGGQETQYF
TRBV5-5	.	once	TRBJ1-5	TGTGCCAGCAGCTCGGGACTTAGTCAGCCCCAGCATTTT	CASSSGLSQPQHF
TRBV30	.	.	TRBJ2-5	TGTGCCTGGAGTGCACACAGGTGGGGAGAGACCCAGTACTTC	CAWSAHRWGETQYF
TRBV10-2	.	.	TRBJ1-2	TGCGCCAGCAGTGTGGTACCAGGGGATGGCTACACCTTC	CASSVVPGDGYTF
TRBV5-1	TRBD1	.	TRBJ1-6	TGCGCCAGCAACTCCCAGGGGGCAAGTAATTCACCCCTCCACTTT	CASNSQGASNSPLHF
TRBV18	.	once	TRBJ2-2	TGTGCCAGCTCACTCGGGTCGAACACCGGGGAGCTGTTTTTT	CASSLGSNTGELFF